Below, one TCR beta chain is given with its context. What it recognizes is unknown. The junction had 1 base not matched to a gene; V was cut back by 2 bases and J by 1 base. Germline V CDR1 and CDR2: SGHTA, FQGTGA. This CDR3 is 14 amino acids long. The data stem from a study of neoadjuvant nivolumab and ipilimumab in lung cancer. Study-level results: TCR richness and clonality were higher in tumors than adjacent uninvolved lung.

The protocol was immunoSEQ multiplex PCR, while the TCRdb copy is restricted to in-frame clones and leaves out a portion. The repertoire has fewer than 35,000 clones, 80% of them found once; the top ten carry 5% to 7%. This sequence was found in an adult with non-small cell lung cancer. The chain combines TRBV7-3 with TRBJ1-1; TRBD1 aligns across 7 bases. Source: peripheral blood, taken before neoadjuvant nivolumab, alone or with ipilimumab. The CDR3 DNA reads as TGTGCCAGCAGCTTAGAGGGGGCGAACACTGAAGCTTTCTTT. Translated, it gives CASSLEGANTEAFF. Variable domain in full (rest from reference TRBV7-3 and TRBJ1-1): GAGVSQTPSNKVTEKGKYVELRCDPISGHTALYWYRQSLGQGPEFLIYFQGTGAADDSGLPNDRFFAVRPEGSVSTLKIQRTERGDSAVYLCASSLEGANTEAFFGQGTRLTVV.